What follows are 19 T cell receptor beta chains derived from one specimen sequenced in a study of shared clonotypes between healthy human individuals. Only in-frame clones appear in the TCRdb table, and some are missing; sequencing was by immunoSEQ multiplex PCR. Here the sample spans 100,000 or so clones, approximately 70% being singletons. The material sequenced was memory CD8+ T cells sorted from blood. As to subset: CD45RO+ cells pooled with CCR7-negative TemRA cells. These receptors all stem from a woman under 40 in good health.

The V and J genes are TRBV14 and TRBJ2-7; D is perhaps TRBD2 (5 bases). Between the trimmed V and J ends, which lost 2 bases and 4 bases, there was a span of 6 bases. CDR1 and CDR2 (germline): SGHDN, FVKESK. CDR3 length: 12 residues. CDR3 nucleotide sequence: TGTGCCAGCAGCCAATGGGAGTACGAGCAGTACTTC. Its translation: CASSQWEYEQYF.

Notes on this clone: A far larger clone is off by one base, so a read error is likely. In this CDR3 the conserved last residue, phenylalanine or tryptophan, is missing, so a read error is likely. The chain employs TRBV7-2 and TRBJ1-2; maybe TRBD1 (5 bases). Trimming stripped 5 bases from V and 0 bases from J, with 19 bases between. The CDR3 runs to 17 residues. Germline V CDR1 and CDR2: SGHTA, FQGNSA. The CDR3 DNA reads TGTGCCAGCAGCAACCCCTCGGGGGGGGAACCTAACTATGGCTACACCCTC. Its protein product is CASSNPSGGEPNYGYTL.

This clone was seen a few times. The gene calls are TRBV9 and TRBJ1-4, with D uncertain. This CDR3 has 15 residues. Looked up from germline, CDR1 is SGDLS and CDR2 is YYNGEE. V lost 0 bases, J lost 5 bases, and 11 bases lay in between. The CDR3 region has the DNA TGTGCCAGCAGCGTAGGTTCGGTCGTAAATGAAAAACTGTTTTTT. It codes for CASSVGSVVNEKLFF.

The sample holds one count of this clone. This chain connects TRBV6-1 to TRBJ1-2, with D perhaps matching TRBD1 (6 bases). The V gene lost 2 bases and the J gene lost 7 bases, with 11 bases spanning the gap. This CDR3 has 13 amino acids. Per germline, CDR1 MNHNS and CDR2 SASEGT. The CDR3 spells CASSERGVGGYTF. CDR3 nucleotides: TGTGCCAGCAGTGAAAGGGGGGTCGGTGGCTACACCTTC.

This chain links TRBV6-1 with TRBJ2-7; no clear D. CDR3 length equals 13 residues. Deletions cut 4 bases from V and 4 bases from J, with 11 bases between. Germline V CDR1 and CDR2: MNHNS, SASEGT. The CDR3 bases are TGTGCCAGCAGTGTTATGGCTACTTACGAGCAGTACTTC. This codes for CASSVMATYEQYF.

The chain combines TRBV7-9 with TRBJ2-3, with D possibly TRBD2 on 6 matching bases. The CDR3 has 14 amino acids. Deletions cut 5 bases from V and 0 bases from J, with 9 bases between. Germline V gives CDR1 SEHNR, CDR2 FQNEAQ (reference sequence). This CDR3 is CASSTGGSTDTQYF. The CDR3 nucleotides read TGTGCCAGCAGCACCGGGGGTAGCACAGATACGCAGTATTTT.

The chain uses TRBV7-2 and TRBJ2-7; unclear D gene. Germline V CDR1 and CDR2: SGHTA, FQGNSA. Trimming stripped 1 base from V and 2 bases from J, with 6 bases between. The CDR3 spans 13 residues. CDR3 in amino acids: CASSLGATYEQYF. The CDR3 DNA follows: TGTGCCAGCAGCTTAGGGGCGACCTACGAGCAGTACTTC.

This clone was seen once. V and J are TRBV7-9 and TRBJ2-4, with 15 bases that match TRBD2. Germline loops: CDR1 SEHNR, CDR2 FQNEAQ (reference sequence). CDR3 length equals 15 residues. With V trimmed by 3 bases and J by 8 bases, 2 bases remained unmatched. The CDR3: CASSFRTSGRDIQYF. The CDR3 nucleotides read TGTGCCAGCAGCTTTCGGACTAGCGGGAGGGACATTCAGTACTTC. The full variable domain, rest sourced from reference TRBV7-9 and TRBJ2-4, is DTGVSQNPRHKITKRGQNVTFRCDPISEHNRLYWYRQTLGQGPEFLTYFQNEAQLEKSRLLSDRFSAERPKGSFSTLEIQRTEQGDSAMYLCASSFRTSGRDIQYFGAGTRLSVL.

A few counts support this clone. This sample includes further DNA sequences coding for the same CDR3. The chain combines TRBV27 with TRBJ2-3, with D unclear. Trimming pared 2 bases from V and 0 bases from J, leaving 3 bases between. The CDR3 runs 13 residues. CDR1 MNHEY and CDR2 SMNVEV come from the germline V gene (reference sequence). In DNA form, the CDR3 reads TGTGCCAGCAGTTTAATAAGCACAGATACGCAGTATTTT. Translation gives CASSLISTDTQYF.

V is TRBV19 and J is TRBJ2-5; 7 bases align to TRBD1. In germline, CDR1 is LNHDA, CDR2 SQIVND (reference sequence). CDR3 length equals 17 residues. V shed 0 bases, J shed 4 bases, and the junction held 11 bases outside the gene matches. The DNA of the CDR3 is TGTGCCAGTAGTATAGATCGGAGGCAGGGGGTCCGAGAGACCCAGTACTTC. Protein sequence: CASSIDRRQGVRETQYF.

The chain carries TRBV27 and TRBJ2-2; D not certain. This CDR3 has 16 residues. Trimming took 2 bases from V and 0 from J, leaving 10 bases between them. Per germline, CDR1 MNHEY and CDR2 SMNVEV (reference sequence). The CDR3 loop is CASSLIGPPNTGELFF. CDR3 in DNA: TGTGCCAGCAGTTTAATAGGACCCCCGAACACCGGGGAGCTGTTTTTT.

The chain uses TRBV5-1 and TRBJ2-7; 8 nucleotides match TRBD1. V lost 0 bases to trimming and J lost 7 bases; unmatched junction nucleotides: 6. The germline V gene has CDR1 SGHRS and CDR2 YFSETQ. The CDR3 length is 14 residues. The CDR3, as DNA: TGCGCCAGCAGCTTGGGACAGGGGTGGAGGGAGCAGTACTTC. Translating gives CASSLGQGWREQYF.

Here the CDR3 DNA reads TGTGCCTGGAGTCCCCGGGACCTCCTAGGCGGCTACACCTTC. It specifies CAWSPRDLLGGYTF. The chain uses TRBV30 and TRBJ1-2, with D tentatively TRBD1 (5 bases). This CDR3 region has 14 residues. CDR1 is GTSNPN, CDR2 SVGIG, per germline (reference sequence). The V gene lost 2 bases and the J gene lost 8 bases, with 18 bases spanning the gap.

This chain connects TRBV28 to TRBJ1-3; no reliable D call. Germline V gives CDR1 MDHEN, CDR2 SYDVKM. The CDR3 loop spans 14 amino acids. Deletions cut 7 bases from V and 4 bases from J, with 14 bases between. The CDR3 DNA sequence: TGTGCCAGCACCACATTGGGGTGGGGAAACACCATATATTTT. It codes for CASTTLGWGNTIYF.

This rearrangement joins TRBV18 to TRBJ2-1; 8 bases fit TRBD2. V shed 3 bases, J shed 9 bases, and the junction held 7 bases outside the gene matches. Germline V gene data show CDR1 as KGHSH and CDR2 as LQKENI. CDR3 length equals 14 residues. CDR3 bases: TGTGCCAGCTCACCTCCCGGGGGGGGCGGTGAGCAGTTCTTC. Amino acid sequence: CASSPPGGGGEQFF.

The gene calls are TRBV25-1 and TRBJ2-7, with 8 bases lining up with TRBD1. The J segment lost 5 bases and the V segment lost 6 bases, leaving 6 bases of the junction unmatched. CDR3 length: 13 residues. CDR1 is MGHDK and CDR2 is SYGVNS in the germline V gene. DNA of the CDR3: TGTGCCAGCAGATCGACAGGGGATCACGAGCAGTACTTC. This gives the protein CASRSTGDHEQYF.

V gene TRBV19 combines with J gene TRBJ2-2; D might be TRBD1 or TRBD2, each matching 6 bases. V was trimmed by 1 base and J by 6 bases, leaving 15 bases between them. Germline CDR1 LNHDA, CDR2 SQIVND (reference sequence). The CDR3 is made up of 16 amino acids. The CDR3 spells CASSIGVGGQAGELFF. CDR3 sequence (DNA): TGTGCCAGTAGTATAGGGGTCGGGGGACAAGCCGGGGAGCTGTTTTTT.

This clone was recorded at least ten times. It may be a read error: a sequence one base away is much more abundant. The chain recombines TRBV11-2 with TRBJ2-1, with D uncertain. There are 12 residues in the CDR3. V was cut by 1 base and J by 7 bases, with 5 bases left in between. CDR1 is SGHAT, CDR2 FQNNGV, per germline. The CDR3, as DNA: TGTGCCAGCAGCTTAGTAGGGAATGAGCAGTTCTTC. Translating it yields CASSLVGNEQFF. Full variable domain (missing parts from reference TRBV11-2 and TRBJ2-1): EAGVAQSPRYKIIEKRQSVAFWCNPISGHATLYWYQQILGQGPKLLIQFQNNGVVDDSQLPKDRFSAERLKGVDSTLKIQPAKLEDSAVYLCASSLVGNEQFFGPGTRLTVL.

This clone was recorded many times. The chain links TRBV6-5 to TRBJ1-5; weak D call: TRBD1 (5 bases). The CDR3 is made up of 11 amino acids. Germline lookup yields CDR1 MNHEY and CDR2 SVGAGI. V was pared by 5 bases and J by 13 bases, with 12 bases between. CDR3: CASSDMGRQHF. The CDR3 nucleotides are TGTGCCAGCAGTGATATGGGGCGTCAGCATTTT.